The rows below give T cell receptor beta chains drawn from one sample of a study of technical replicates of blood from a handful of donors. Clones were sequenced by immunoSEQ multiplex PCR, and TCRdb holds only the in-frame ones, with some missing. The table has around 80,000 clones, over 95% seen once. Source material: T cells isolated from PBMCs. The receptors were sampled from a human donor in good health. CDR3s include the opening cysteine and the closing phenylalanine or tryptophan.

>TRBV6-6
CASSAGKDEQYF
>TRBV5-5
CASSIQVEQYF
>TRBV4-3
CASSPGDRVSYEQYF
>TRBV30
CAFRDSAYEQYF
>TRBV11-2
CASSLDRQGTNEQFF
>TRBV29-1
CSVESVQGDTEAFF
>TRBV18
CASSPGSGQGSTEAFF
>TRBV6-5
CASSFLRQGSNYGYTF
>TRBV28
CASSFLRQVSEAFF
>TRBV10-1
CASSDGYYEQYF
>TRBV30
CALGGEEEQFF
>TRBV27
CASSLSQGGGNQPQHF
>TRBV25-1
CASSEYNRNYGYTF
>TRBV7-8
CASSFMGHNEQFF
>TRBV11-3
CASSPGGAGDTEAFF
>TRBV2
CASTWAGYQPQHF
>TRBV30
CACLTDRRKIASTDTQYF
>TRBV9
CASSVPESGRSINEQFF
>TRBV19
CASSIVSGSSYEQYF
>TRBV5-4
CASSSIDRNTEAFF
>TRBV29-1
CSVIDRGNQPQHF
>TRBV9
CASSVGWAEGTDTQYF
>TRBV6-6
CASSYALNNEQFF
>TRBV6-4
CASSDSEGGNQPQHF
>TRBV11-3
CASSGARTGEQYF
>TRBV30
CAWSRTGLYEQYF
>TRBV13
CASSLYQRDEQYF
>TRBV9
CASSVEYRPDTEAFF
>TRBV18
CASSRTGGETQYF
>TRBV6-6
CASSYPGTGWTGELFF
>TRBV10-3
CAISGGTSSYNEQFF
>TRBV28
CASSLSPGTDTQYF
>TRBV19
CASSIGARGYEQYF
>TRBV7-9
CASSSGTGGAGRNEKLFF
>TRBV4-2
CASSLRDSDYEQYF
>TRBV29-1
CSVEEGGAQTQYF
>TRBV30
CAWNPGRDTEAFF
>TRBV6-5
CASSRGQGYPEAFF
>TRBV2
CASSHLSGRAPGELFF
>TRBV6-1
CAIGKREQSYGEQFF
>TRBV5-1
CASSSGQPNTEAFF
>TRBV29-1
CSASPQGLHGYTF
>TRBV19
CASSDPQLNQPQHF
>TRBV9
CASSVAGKIGYTF
>TRBV19
CASSRGPNQPQHF
>TRBV10-3
CAIRDRADQPQHF
>TRBV6-5
CASRRTGTEAFF
>TRBV2
CASSEVEGKETQYF
>TRBV5-1
CASTGSGQGAKEQYF